The 26 T cell receptor beta chains listed next were all sequenced from one sample in a study of blood T cell repertoires in COVID-19. Sequenced by immunoSEQ multiplex PCR; TCRdb stores in-frame clones only, minus some. In the table there are roughly 48,000 clones, around 88% of which are singletons. The sample comprised peripheral blood. The source of these receptors is a human donor in a cohort sampled during active COVID-19.

The chain carries TRBV11-2 and TRBJ2-7; maybe TRBD2 (7 bases). CDR1 is SGHAT and CDR2 is FQNNGV in the germline V gene. Trimming left V 1 base short and J 3 bases short, with 22 bases between. CDR3 length: 18 amino acids. This chain's CDR3 is CASSLAKVGGGANYEQYF. The CDR3 bases are TGTGCCAGCAGCTTAGCTAAGGTAGGAGGGGGGGCCAACTACGAGCAGTACTTC.

V usage is TRBV18 and J usage is TRBJ2-1, with TRBD2 matching 13 bases. V trimming: 5 bases; J trimming: 7 bases; junction bases outside the gene matches: 11. Germline V gene lookup returns CDR1 KGHSH and CDR2 LQKENI. The CDR3 length is 17 residues. The CDR3 coding sequence is TGTGCCAGCTCATCAGGACTAGCGGGGGCCGAGGGGAATGAGCAGTTCTTC. It yields the protein CASSSGLAGAEGNEQFF.

The chain employs TRBV19 and TRBJ1-5; 8 bases line up with TRBD1. CDR1 is LNHDA, CDR2 SQIVND, per germline (reference sequence). This CDR3 spans 15 amino acids. V shed 6 bases, J shed 2 bases, and the junction held 6 bases outside the gene matches. CDR3 amino acids: CASRTQGEGNQPQHF. The DNA for the CDR3 is TGTGCCAGTAGGACACAGGGGGAGGGCAATCAGCCCCAGCATTTT.

This clone has just a few counts. J is TRBJ1-2 and V is TRBV12-3 or TRBV12-4; D might be TRBD1 (6 bases). This CDR3 contains 12 residues. V lost 7 bases and J lost 4, with 10 bases in between. The CDR3 loop is CASTMGAYGYTF. The CDR3 nucleotides read TGTGCCAGCACCATGGGGGCCTATGGCTACACCTTC.

This clone has just a few counts. V gene TRBV9 combines with J gene TRBJ2-7, with 10 bases that match TRBD2. With V trimmed by 3 bases and J by 1 base, 4 bases remained unmatched. There are 15 residues in the CDR3. Per germline, CDR1 SGDLS and CDR2 YYNGEE. DNA for the CDR3: TGTGCCAGCAGCGCGACTAGCGGGCCGTCCTACGAGCAGTACTTC. Translated: CASSATSGPSYEQYF.

The rearrangement uses TRBV5-1 and TRBJ2-7; possible D gene TRBD2, 6 bases. Trimming shortened V by 4 bases and J by 5 bases, and 16 bases separated the two germline ends. This CDR3 has 14 residues. Germline CDR1 reads SGHRS; CDR2 reads YFSETQ. The CDR3 is CASSPGLKMDEQYF. CDR3 in DNA: TGCGCCAGCAGCCCGGGACTCAAAATGGACGAGCAGTACTTC.

The V gene is TRBV11-2, the J gene TRBJ2-7; TRBD1 agrees at 8 bases. Germline V gene data show CDR1 as SGHAT and CDR2 as FQNNGV. J gave up 2 bases and V 6 bases, and 12 bases lay outside the gene matches. This CDR3 spans 16 amino acids. The CDR3 here is CASSFRRTGTTYEQYF. CDR3 bases: TGTGCCAGCAGTTTTCGACGGACAGGGACGACCTACGAGCAGTACTTC.

The chain has TRBV18 and TRBJ2-2; perhaps TRBD1 as D (5 bases). The CDR3 runs to 14 residues. The germline CDR1 and CDR2 sequences are KGHSH and LQKENI. Trimming removed 2 bases at V and 5 bases at J, with 9 bases between. The CDR3 loop reads CASSPNRMTGELFF. Here the CDR3 DNA reads TGTGCCAGCTCACCAAACAGGATGACCGGGGAGCTGTTTTTT. Drawing the rest from reference TRBV18 and TRBJ2-2, the complete variable domain is NAGVMQNPRHLVRRRGQEARLRCSPMKGHSHVYWYRQLPEEGLKFMVYLQKENIIDESGMPKERFSAEFPKEGPSILRIQQVVRGDSAAYFCASSPNRMTGELFFGEGSRLTVL.

This chain uses TRBV5-6 with TRBJ2-7, with D tentatively TRBD1 (5 bases). The germline gives CDR1 SGHDT, CDR2 YYEEEE. V lost 1 base to trimming and J lost 4 bases, with 21 bases between them. The CDR3 is 17 amino acids. CDR3 sequence (DNA): TGTGCCAGCAGCTTGTTAGGCAGGGCCCCTACATCTTACGAGCAGTACTTC. Its protein is CASSLLGRAPTSYEQYF.

The chain recombines TRBV13 with TRBJ2-1; D is unclear. This CDR3 spans 13 amino acids. Germline V gives CDR1 PRHDT, CDR2 FYEKMQ (reference sequence). V lost 3 bases to trimming and J lost 8 bases, with 11 bases between them. The CDR3 reads CASSFPERHEQFF. The DNA for the CDR3 is TGTGCCAGCAGCTTCCCGGAGAGACATGAGCAGTTCTTC. Based on the CDR3 plus reference TRBV13 and TRBJ2-1, the full variable domain is AAGVIQSPRHLIKEKRETATLKCYPIPRHDTVYWYQQGPGQDPQFLISFYEKMQSDKGSIPDRFSAQQFSDYHSELNMSSLELGDSALYFCASSFPERHEQFFGPGTRLTVL.

The chain joins TRBV27 to TRBJ2-7; TRBD1 matches 9 bases. Per germline, CDR1 MNHEY and CDR2 SMNVEV (reference sequence). V lost 0 bases and J lost 4; bases outside the gene matches: 13. The CDR3 consists of 18 residues. CDR3 amino acids: CASSLSKVNRGRFYEQYF. The DNA of the CDR3 is TGTGCCAGCAGTTTATCGAAGGTGAACAGGGGGCGCTTTTACGAGCAGTACTTC.

The chain is built from TRBV19 and TRBJ2-1; TRBD2 agrees at 11 bases. With 5 bases clipped from V and 4 bases from J, the junction kept 19 bases outside the gene matches. Germline V gives CDR1 LNHDA, CDR2 SQIVND (reference sequence). This CDR3 is built from 20 residues. CDR3 amino acids: CASSLTIPLVSGGAYNEQFF. For the CDR3, the DNA is TGTGCCAGTAGTCTAACAATCCCATTAGTTAGCGGGGGGGCGTACAATGAGCAGTTCTTC.

This clone was picked up a small number of times. This sample includes further DNA sequences coding for the same CDR3. CDR3 DNA sequence: TGCGCCAGCAGCCCGGGCGGGACAGGCTCCTACGAGCAGTACTTC. Its translation is CASSPGGTGSYEQYF. This chain joins TRBV5-1 and TRBJ2-7; 8 bases align to TRBD1. This CDR3 region has 15 residues. Per the germline V gene, CDR1 is SGHRS and CDR2 is YFSETQ. V was pared by 4 bases and J by 0 bases, with 6 bases of the junction left unmatched.

This chain joins TRBV7-9 and TRBJ2-3; a weak D match, TRBD2 (5 bases). CDR1 is SEHNR and CDR2 is FQNEAQ in the germline V gene (reference sequence). There are 15 residues in the CDR3. Trimming took 1 base from V and 2 from J, leaving 10 bases between them. CDR3 DNA sequence: TGTGCCAGCAGCTTAGTTCTAGCCCCCACAGATACGCAGTATTTT. It encodes CASSLVLAPTDTQYF.

The chain couples TRBV4-1 to TRBJ2-7; D is ambiguous. Germline values: CDR1 MGHRA, CDR2 YSYEKL. The CDR3 has 14 amino acids. Trimming stripped 0 bases from V and 0 bases from J, with 6 bases between. Here the CDR3 DNA reads TGCGCCAGCAGCCAAGATTCTAGCTCCTACGAGCAGTACTTC. It is translated as CASSQDSSSYEQYF.

The J gene is TRBJ2-3, the V gene TRBV7-2, with a possible D match to TRBD1 (5 bases). Trimming pared 5 bases from V and 2 bases from J, leaving 14 bases between. This CDR3 is built from 15 residues. In germline, CDR1 is SGHTA, CDR2 FQGNSA. The CDR3 loop is CASSGHTSSTDTQYF. CDR3 nucleotides: TGTGCCAGCAGCGGACATACCTCGTCCACAGATACGCAGTATTTT.

This clone was observed a single time. J is TRBJ1-2 and V is TRBV9; D gene ambiguous. Germline V gene sequence: CDR1 SGDLS, CDR2 YYNGEE. The CDR3 has 16 amino acids. Trimming took off 4 bases at V and 2 bases at J, with 18 bases between the two ends. The CDR3 protein is CASSSRSRIKNYGYTF. The CDR3 DNA follows: TGTGCCAGCAGCTCTCGGTCAAGAATTAAGAACTATGGCTACACCTTC.

The CDR3 DNA sequence: TGTGCCAGCAGCGTATTGACAGCCAACTATGGCTACACCTTC. Translation: CASSVLTANYGYTF. J is TRBJ1-2 and V is TRBV9, with D possibly matching TRBD1 (5 bases). Trimming left V 1 base short and J 2 bases short, with 9 bases between. The germline V gene encodes CDR1 SGDLS and CDR2 YYNGEE. This CDR3 has 14 amino acids.

This clone was recorded only once. The chain combines TRBV28 with TRBJ2-1, with 9 bases lining up with TRBD1. Unmatched junction bases numbered 7, after V lost 6 bases and J lost 4 bases. CDR1 and CDR2 (germline): MDHEN, SYDVKM. This CDR3 spans 15 amino acids. The CDR3 DNA is TGTGCCAGCAGGGAGGCCGGGACAGGGTACAATGAGCAGTTCTTC. Protein: CASREAGTGYNEQFF.

The chain carries TRBV4-2 and TRBJ2-3, with D unclear. CDR3 length: 13 residues. V was shortened by 2 bases and J by 8 bases, with 11 bases between the two germline ends. The V gene's germline CDR1 is LGHNA and CDR2 YNFKEQ. In DNA form, the CDR3 reads TGTGCCAGCAGCCAAAGCCACGAAGCTACGCAGTATTTT. As protein: CASSQSHEATQYF.

The chain has TRBV10-1 and TRBJ2-3; D may be TRBD2 (5 bases). The germline CDR1 and CDR2 sequences are WNHNN and SYGVQD (reference sequence). This CDR3 has 15 residues. Trimming took 6 bases from V and 2 from J, leaving 15 bases between them. CDR3 in amino acids: CASSPAGDYTDTQYF. As DNA, the CDR3 is TGCGCCAGCAGCCCCGCCGGGGATTACACAGATACGCAGTATTTT.

The V gene is TRBV5-5, the J gene TRBJ1-3; TRBD1 is a possible D gene (5 bases). Germline loops: CDR1 SGHKS, CDR2 YYEKEE (reference sequence). V lost 7 bases and J lost 8, with 22 bases in between. The CDR3 has 15 amino acids. CDR3 region: CASHGGTAKGYTIYF. The CDR3 DNA reads as TGTGCCAGCCACGGGGGAACGGCCAAAGGCTACACCATATATTTT.

CDR3 residues: CASSQSVVAGGKTDTQYF. The DNA for the CDR3 is TGCGCCAGCAGTCAATCGGTAGTAGCGGGGGGGAAGACAGATACGCAGTATTTT. This chain joins TRBV23-1 and TRBJ2-3, with TRBD2 identical over 11 bases. TRBV23-1 falls under the ORF class, with uncertain function. J lost 3 bases, V lost 0 bases, and 8 bases had no gene match. The CDR3 sequence is 18 residues long.

The chain carries TRBV6-5 and TRBJ2-3; maybe TRBD1 (6 bases). Looked up from germline, CDR1 is MNHEY and CDR2 is SVGAGI. Trimming removed 2 bases from V and 4 bases from J, with 16 bases in between. The CDR3 totals 16 residues. The DNA for the CDR3 is TGTGCCAGCAGTTACCAACCGGGACAACGGGCAGATACGCAGTATTTT. It translates to CASSYQPGQRADTQYF.

The V call is TRBV18, the J call TRBJ1-2, with D possibly matching TRBD1 (5 bases). Germline CDR1 reads KGHSH; CDR2 reads LQKENI. This CDR3 comprises 14 residues. Deletions cut 2 bases from V and 6 bases from J, with 13 bases between. The DNA for the CDR3 is TGTGCCAGCTCACCAGGGCAGGGTCGCGATGGCTACACCTTC. It specifies CASSPGQGRDGYTF.

V is TRBV12-3 or TRBV12-4 and J is TRBJ1-2; D is perhaps TRBD1 (5 bases). V was cut by 10 bases and J by 6 bases, with 12 bases left in between. This CDR3 has 11 amino acids. CDR3 coding DNA: TGTGCCACCAGGGCGGCCCATGGCTACACCTTC. Amino acid sequence: CATRAAHGYTF.